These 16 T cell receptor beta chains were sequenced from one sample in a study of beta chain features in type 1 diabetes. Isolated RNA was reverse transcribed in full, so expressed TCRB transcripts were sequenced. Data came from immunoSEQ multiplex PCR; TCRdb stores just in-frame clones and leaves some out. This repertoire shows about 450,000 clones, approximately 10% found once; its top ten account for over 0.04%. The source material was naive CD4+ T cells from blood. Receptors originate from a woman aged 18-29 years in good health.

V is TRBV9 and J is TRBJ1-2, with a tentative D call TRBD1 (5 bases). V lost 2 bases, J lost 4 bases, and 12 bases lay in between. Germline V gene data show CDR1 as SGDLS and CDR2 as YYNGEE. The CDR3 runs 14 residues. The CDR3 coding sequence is TGTGCCAGCAGCGTGGGGCTTGGACTCTATGGCTACACCTTC. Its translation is CASSVGLGLYGYTF.

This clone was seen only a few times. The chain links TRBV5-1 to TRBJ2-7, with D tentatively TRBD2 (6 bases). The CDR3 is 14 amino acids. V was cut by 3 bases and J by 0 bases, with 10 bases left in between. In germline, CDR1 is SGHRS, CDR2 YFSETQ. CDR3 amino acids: CASSSGTSSYEQYF. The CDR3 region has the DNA TGCGCCAGCAGCTCCGGGACTTCCTCCTACGAGCAGTACTTC.

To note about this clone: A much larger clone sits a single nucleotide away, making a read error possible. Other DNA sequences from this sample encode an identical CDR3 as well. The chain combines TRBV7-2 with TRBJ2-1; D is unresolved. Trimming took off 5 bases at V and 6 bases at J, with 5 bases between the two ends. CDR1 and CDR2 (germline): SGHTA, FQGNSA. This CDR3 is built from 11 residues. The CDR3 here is CASSLINEQFF. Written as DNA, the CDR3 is TGTGCCAGCAGCCTAATCAATGAGCAGTTCTTC.

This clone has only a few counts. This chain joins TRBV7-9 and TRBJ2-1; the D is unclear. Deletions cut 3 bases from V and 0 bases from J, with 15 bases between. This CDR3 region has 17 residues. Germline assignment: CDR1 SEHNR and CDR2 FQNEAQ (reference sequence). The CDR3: CASSLGKTERSYNEQFF. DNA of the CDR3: TGTGCCAGCAGCTTGGGGAAGACGGAACGCTCCTACAATGAGCAGTTCTTC.

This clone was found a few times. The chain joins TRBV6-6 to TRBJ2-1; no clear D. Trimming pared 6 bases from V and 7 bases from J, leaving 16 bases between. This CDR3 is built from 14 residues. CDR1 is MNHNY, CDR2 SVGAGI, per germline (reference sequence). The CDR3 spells CASRPTFLINEQFF. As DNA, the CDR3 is TGTGCCAGCAGGCCGACATTTCTAATAAATGAGCAGTTCTTC.

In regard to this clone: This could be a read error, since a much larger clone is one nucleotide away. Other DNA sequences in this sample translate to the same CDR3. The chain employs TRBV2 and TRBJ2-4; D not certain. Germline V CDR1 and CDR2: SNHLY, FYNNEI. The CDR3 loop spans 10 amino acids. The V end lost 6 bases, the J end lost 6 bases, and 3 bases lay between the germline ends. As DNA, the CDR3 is TGTGCCAGCAGCAGAAACATTCAGTACTTC. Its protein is CASSRNIQYF.

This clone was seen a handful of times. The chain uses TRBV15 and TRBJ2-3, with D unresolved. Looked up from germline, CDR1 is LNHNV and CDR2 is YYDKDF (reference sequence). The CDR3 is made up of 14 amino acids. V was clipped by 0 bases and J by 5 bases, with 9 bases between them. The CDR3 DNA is TGTGCCACCAGCAGAGATCTGGGCTTAGATACGCAGTATTTT. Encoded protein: CATSRDLGLDTQYF.

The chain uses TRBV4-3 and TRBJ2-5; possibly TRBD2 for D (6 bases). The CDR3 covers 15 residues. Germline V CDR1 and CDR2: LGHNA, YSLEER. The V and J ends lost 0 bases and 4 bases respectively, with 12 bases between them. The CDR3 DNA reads TGCGCCAGCAGCCAAGAAAGGAGGGGTAGAGAGACCCAGTACTTC. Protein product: CASSQERRGRETQYF.

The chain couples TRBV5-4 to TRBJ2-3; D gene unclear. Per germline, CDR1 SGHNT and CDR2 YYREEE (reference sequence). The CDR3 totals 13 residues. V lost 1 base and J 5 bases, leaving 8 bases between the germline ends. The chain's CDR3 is CASSLLGGDTQYF. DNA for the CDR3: TGTGCCAGCAGCTTGTTGGGTGGAGATACGCAGTATTTT.

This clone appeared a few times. CDR3 amino acids: CPLGRERTDTQYF. In DNA form, the CDR3 reads TGTCCCCTGGGCAGGGAGCGCACAGATACGCAGTATTTT. The V and J genes are TRBV19 and TRBJ2-3; the D gene could be TRBD1 or TRBD2 (5 bases each). The CDR3 extends over 13 amino acids. CDR1 and CDR2 from the germline V gene are LNHDA and SQIVND (reference sequence).

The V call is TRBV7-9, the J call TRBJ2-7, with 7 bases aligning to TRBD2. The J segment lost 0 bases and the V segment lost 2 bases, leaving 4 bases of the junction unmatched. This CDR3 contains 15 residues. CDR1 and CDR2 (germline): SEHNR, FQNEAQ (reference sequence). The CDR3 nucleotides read TGTGCCAGCAGCTTACTGCCTAGCGGCTCCTACGAGCAGTACTTC. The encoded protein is CASSLLPSGSYEQYF.

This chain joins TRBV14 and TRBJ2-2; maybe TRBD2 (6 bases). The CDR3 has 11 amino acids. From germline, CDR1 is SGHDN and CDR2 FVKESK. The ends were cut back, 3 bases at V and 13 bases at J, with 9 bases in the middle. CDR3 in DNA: TGTGCCAGCAGCCACGGGAGTAGGCTGTTTTTT. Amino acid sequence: CASSHGSRLFF.

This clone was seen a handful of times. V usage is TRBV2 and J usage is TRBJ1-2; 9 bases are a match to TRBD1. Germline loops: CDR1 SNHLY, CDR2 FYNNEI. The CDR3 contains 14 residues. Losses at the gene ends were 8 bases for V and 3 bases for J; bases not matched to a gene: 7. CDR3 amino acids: CASSRDRDDYGYTF. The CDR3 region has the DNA TGTGCCAGCTCCCGGGACAGGGACGACTATGGCTACACCTTC.

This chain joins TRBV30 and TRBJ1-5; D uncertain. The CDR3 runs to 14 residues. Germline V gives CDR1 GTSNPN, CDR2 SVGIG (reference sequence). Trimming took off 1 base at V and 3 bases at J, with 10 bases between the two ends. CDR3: CAWSAQNLNQPQHF. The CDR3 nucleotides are TGTGCCTGGAGTGCCCAAAATCTCAATCAGCCCCAGCATTTT.

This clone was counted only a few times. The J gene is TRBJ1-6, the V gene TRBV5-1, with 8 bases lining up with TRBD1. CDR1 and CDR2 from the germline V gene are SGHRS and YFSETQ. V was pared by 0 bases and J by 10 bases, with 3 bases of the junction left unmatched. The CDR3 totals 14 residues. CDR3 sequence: CASSLETGESPLHF. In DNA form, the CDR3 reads TGCGCCAGCAGCTTGGAGACAGGGGAATCACCCCTCCACTTT.

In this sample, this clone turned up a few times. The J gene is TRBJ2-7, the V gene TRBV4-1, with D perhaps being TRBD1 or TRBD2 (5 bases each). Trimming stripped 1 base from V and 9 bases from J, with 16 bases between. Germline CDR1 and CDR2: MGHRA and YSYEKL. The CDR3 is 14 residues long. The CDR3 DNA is TGCGCCAGCAGCCAAGGGGACCTCCTACGTGGGCAGTACTTC. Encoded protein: CASSQGDLLRGQYF.